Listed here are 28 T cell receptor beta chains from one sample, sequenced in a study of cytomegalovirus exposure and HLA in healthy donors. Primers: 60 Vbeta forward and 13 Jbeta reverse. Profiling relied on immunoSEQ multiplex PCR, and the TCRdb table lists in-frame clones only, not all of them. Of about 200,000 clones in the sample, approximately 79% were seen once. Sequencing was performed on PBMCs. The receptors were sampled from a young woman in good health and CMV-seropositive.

The CDR3 loop reads CASSFDRGHGYTF. The CDR3 nucleotides read TGTGCCAGCAGCTTCGACAGGGGGCATGGCTACACCTTC. The chain combines TRBV7-2 with TRBJ1-2; 10 bases fit TRBD1. Germline V gene sequence: CDR1 SGHTA, CDR2 FQGNSA. Trimming cost V 3 bases and J 6 bases; bases outside gene matches: 1. The CDR3 loop spans 13 amino acids. The whole variable domain, remainder taken from reference TRBV7-2 and TRBJ1-2, is GAGVSQSPSNKVTEKGKDVELRCDPISGHTALYWYRQSLGQGLEFLIYFQGNSAPDKSGLPSDRFSAERTGGSVSTLTIQRTQQEDSAVYLCASSFDRGHGYTFGSGTRLTVV.

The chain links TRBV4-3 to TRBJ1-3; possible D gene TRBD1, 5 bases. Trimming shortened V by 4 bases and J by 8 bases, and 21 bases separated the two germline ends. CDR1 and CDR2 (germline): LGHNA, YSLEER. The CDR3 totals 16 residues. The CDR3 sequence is CASSPIGAGIADTIYF. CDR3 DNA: TGCGCCAGCAGCCCCATCGGGGCGGGGATCGCGGACACCATATATTTT.

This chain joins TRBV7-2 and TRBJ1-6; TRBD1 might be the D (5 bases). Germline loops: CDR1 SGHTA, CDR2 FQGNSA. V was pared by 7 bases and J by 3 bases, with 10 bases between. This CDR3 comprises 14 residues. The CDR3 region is CASKKGFYNSPLHF. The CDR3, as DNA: TGTGCCAGCAAAAAGGGGTTCTATAATTCACCCCTCCACTTT.

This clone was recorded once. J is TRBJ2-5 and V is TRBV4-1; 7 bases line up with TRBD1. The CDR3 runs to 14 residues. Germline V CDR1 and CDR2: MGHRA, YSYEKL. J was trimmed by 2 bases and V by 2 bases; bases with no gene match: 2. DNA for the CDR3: TGCGCCAGCAGCCAAAGGGACAGTCAAGAGACCCAGTACTTC. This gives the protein CASSQRDSQETQYF.

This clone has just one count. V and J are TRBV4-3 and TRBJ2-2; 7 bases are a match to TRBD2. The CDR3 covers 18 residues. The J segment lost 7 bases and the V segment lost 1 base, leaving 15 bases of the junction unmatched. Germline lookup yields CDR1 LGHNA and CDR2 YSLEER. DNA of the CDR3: TGCGCCAGCAGCCAAGCGACCGGGACCGCCTGGGGGGGCGGGGAGCTGTTTTTT. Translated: CASSQATGTAWGGGELFF.

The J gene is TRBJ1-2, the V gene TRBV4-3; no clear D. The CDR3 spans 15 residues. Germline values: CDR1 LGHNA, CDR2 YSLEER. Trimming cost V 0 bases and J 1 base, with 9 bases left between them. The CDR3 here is CASSQDARFNYGYTF. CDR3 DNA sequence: TGCGCCAGCAGCCAAGATGCACGGTTTAACTATGGCTACACCTTC.

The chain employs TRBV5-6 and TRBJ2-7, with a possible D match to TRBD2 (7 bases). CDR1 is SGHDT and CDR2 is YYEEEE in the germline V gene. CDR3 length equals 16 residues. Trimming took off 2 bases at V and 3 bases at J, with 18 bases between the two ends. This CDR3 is CASSFISGGLGYEQYF. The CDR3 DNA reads TGTGCCAGCAGCTTTATTTCGGGGGGCCTTGGCTACGAGCAGTACTTC.

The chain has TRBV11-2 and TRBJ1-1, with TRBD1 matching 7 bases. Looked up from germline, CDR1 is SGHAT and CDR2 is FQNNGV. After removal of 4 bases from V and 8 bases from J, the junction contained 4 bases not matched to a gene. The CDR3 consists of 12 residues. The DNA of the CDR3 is TGTGCCAGCAGCTCGGACAGGCCGGAAGCTTTCTTT. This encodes CASSSDRPEAFF.

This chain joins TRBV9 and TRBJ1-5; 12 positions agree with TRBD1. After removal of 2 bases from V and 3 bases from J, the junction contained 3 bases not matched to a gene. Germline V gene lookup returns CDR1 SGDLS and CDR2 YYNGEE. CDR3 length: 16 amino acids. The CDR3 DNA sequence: TGTGCCAGCAGCGTTGGGGACAGGGGGCTCAATCAGCCCCAGCATTTT. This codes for CASSVGDRGLNQPQHF.

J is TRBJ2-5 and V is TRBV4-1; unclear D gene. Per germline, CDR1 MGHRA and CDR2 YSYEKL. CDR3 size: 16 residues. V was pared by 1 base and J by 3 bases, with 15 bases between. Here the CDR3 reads CASSQALVTRKETQYF. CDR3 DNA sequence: TGCGCCAGCAGCCAAGCCTTGGTAACACGAAAAGAGACCCAGTACTTC.

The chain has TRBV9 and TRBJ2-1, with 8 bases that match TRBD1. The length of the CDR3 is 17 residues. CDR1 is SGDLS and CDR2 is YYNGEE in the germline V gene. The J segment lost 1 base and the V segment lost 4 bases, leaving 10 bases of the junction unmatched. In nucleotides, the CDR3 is TGTGCCAGCAGCTCCCTAAGGGGGACAGGTTCCTACAATGAGCAGTTCTTC. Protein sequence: CASSSLRGTGSYNEQFF.

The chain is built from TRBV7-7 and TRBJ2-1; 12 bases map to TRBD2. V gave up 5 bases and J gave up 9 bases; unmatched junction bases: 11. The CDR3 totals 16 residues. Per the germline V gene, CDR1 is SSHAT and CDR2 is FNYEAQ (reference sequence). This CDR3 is CASSRGTSGPVGEQFF. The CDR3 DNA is TGTGCCAGCAGCCGAGGGACTAGCGGGCCTGTGGGTGAGCAGTTCTTC.

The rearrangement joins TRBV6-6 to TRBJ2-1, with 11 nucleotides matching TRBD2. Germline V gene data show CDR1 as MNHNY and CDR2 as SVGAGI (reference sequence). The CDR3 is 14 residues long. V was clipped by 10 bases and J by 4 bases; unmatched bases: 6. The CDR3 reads CATVAGGFYNEQFF. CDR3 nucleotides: TGTGCCACCGTAGCGGGAGGGTTTTACAATGAGCAGTTCTTC.

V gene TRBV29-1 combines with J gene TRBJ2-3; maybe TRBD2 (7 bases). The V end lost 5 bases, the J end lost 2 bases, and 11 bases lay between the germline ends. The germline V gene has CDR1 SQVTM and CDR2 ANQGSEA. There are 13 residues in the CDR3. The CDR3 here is CSVRRGLTDTQYF. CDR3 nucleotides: TGCAGCGTTCGGCGGGGGCTCACAGATACGCAGTATTTT.

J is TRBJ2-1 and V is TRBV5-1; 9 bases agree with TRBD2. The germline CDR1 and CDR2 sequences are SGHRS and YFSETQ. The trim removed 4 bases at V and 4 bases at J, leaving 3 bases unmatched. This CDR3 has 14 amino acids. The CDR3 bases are TGCGCCAGCAGCCCTCTAGCGGGATACAATGAGCAGTTCTTC. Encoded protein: CASSPLAGYNEQFF.

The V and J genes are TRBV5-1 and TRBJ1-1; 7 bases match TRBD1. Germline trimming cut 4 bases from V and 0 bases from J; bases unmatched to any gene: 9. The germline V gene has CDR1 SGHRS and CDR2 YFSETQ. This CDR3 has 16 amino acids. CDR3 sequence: CASSPGTVPMNTEAFF. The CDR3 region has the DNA TGCGCCAGCAGCCCCGGGACAGTACCCATGAACACTGAAGCTTTCTTT.

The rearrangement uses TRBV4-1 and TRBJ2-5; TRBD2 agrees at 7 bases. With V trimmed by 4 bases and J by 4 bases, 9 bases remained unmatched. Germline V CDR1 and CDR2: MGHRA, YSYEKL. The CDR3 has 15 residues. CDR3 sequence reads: CASSLAWGGTETQYF. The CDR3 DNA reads TGCGCCAGCAGCCTAGCTTGGGGGGGTACAGAGACCCAGTACTTC.

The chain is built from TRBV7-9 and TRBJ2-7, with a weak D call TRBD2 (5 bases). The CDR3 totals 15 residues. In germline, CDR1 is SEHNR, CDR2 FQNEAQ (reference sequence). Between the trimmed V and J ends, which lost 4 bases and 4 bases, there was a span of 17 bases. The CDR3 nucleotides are TGTGCCAGCAGCTCCGGGGAAACGGGATTGTACGAGCAGTACTTC. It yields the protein CASSSGETGLYEQYF.

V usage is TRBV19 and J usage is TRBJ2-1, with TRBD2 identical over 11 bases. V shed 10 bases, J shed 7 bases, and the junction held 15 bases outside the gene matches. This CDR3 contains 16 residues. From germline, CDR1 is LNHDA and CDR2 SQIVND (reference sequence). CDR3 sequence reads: CATKDELAGDGNEQFF. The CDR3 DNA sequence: TGTGCCACAAAAGATGAACTAGCGGGGGATGGAAATGAGCAGTTCTTC.

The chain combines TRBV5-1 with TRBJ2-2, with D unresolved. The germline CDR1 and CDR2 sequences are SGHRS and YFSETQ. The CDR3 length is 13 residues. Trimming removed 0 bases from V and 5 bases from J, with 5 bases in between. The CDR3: CASSLERTGELFF. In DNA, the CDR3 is TGCGCCAGCAGCTTGGAGAGGACCGGGGAGCTGTTTTTT.

The CDR3 DNA follows: TGCAGCGTGGGACCGCGGGAAAGTTCCTACAATGAGCAGTTCTTC. Amino acids: CSVGPRESSYNEQFF. The genes are TRBV29-1 and TRBJ2-1; D is perhaps TRBD2 (6 bases). Germline lookup yields CDR1 SQVTM and CDR2 ANQGSEA. This CDR3 comprises 15 residues. V was trimmed by 6 bases and J by 1 base, leaving 16 bases between them.

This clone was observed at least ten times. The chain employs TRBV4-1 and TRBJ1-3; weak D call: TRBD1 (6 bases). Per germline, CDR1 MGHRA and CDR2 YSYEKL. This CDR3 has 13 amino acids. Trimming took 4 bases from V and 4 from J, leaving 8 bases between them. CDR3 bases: TGCGCCAGCAGCCTCGGACAGGGAAACACCATATATTTT. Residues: CASSLGQGNTIYF.

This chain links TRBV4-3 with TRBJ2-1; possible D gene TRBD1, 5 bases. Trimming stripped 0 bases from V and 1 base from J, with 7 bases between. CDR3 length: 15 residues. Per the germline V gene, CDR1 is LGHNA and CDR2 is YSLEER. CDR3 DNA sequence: TGCGCCAGCAGCCAAGACCAGGGTTCCTACAATGAGCAGTTCTTC. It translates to CASSQDQGSYNEQFF.

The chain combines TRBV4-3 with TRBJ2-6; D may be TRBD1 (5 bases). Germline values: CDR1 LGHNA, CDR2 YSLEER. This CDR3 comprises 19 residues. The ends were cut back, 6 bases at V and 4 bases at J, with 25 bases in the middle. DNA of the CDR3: TGCGCCAGCAGTCTACGCATACCCAGGGTTATGCTAGGGGCCAACGTCCTGACTTTC. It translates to CASSLRIPRVMLGANVLTF.

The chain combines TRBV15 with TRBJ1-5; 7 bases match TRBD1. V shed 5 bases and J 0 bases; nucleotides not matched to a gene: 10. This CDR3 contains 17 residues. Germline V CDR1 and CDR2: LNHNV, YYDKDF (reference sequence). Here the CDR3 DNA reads TGTGCCACCAGCGTGTTAGGGGGCGACTATAGCAATCAGCCCCAGCATTTT. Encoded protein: CATSVLGGDYSNQPQHF.

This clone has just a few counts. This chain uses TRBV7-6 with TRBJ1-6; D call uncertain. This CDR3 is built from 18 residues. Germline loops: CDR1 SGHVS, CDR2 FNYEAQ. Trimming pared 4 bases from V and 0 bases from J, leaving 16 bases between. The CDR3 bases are TGTGCCAGCAGCTCGCCGGACTTGTCGAGCTCCTATAATTCACCCCTCCACTTT. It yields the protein CASSSPDLSSSYNSPLHF. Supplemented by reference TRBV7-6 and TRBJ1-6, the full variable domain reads GAGVSQSPRYKVTKRGQDVALRCDPISGHVSLYWYRQALGQGPEFLTYFNYEAQQDKSGLPNDRFSAERPEGSISTLTIQRTEQRDSAMYRCASSSPDLSSSYNSPLHFGNGTRLTVT.

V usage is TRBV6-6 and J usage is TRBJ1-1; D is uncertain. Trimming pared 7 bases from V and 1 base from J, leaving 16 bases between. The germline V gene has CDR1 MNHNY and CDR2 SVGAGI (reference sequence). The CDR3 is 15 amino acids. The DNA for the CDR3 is TGTGCCAGCACCGCGATTCCTCGGGGGAACACTGAAGCTTTCTTT. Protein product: CASTAIPRGNTEAFF.

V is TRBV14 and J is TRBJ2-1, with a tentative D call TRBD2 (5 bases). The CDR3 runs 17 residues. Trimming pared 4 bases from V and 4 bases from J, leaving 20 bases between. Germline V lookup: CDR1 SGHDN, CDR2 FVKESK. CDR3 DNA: TGTGCCAGCAGCCCCCTTTGGGCGGGCCGACCTTACAATGAGCAGTTCTTC. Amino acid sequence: CASSPLWAGRPYNEQFF.